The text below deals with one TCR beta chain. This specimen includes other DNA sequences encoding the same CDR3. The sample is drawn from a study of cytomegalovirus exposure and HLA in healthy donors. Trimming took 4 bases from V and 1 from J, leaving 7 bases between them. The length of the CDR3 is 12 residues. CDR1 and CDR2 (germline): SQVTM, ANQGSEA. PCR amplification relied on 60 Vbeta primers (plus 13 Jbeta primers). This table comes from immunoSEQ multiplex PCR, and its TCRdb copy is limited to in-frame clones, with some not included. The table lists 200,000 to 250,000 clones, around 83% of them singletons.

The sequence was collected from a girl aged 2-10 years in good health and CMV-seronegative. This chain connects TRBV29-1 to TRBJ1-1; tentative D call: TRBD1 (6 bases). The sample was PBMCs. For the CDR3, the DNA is TGCAGCGTTGTGGACAGGAACACTGAAGCTTTCTTT. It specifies CSVVDRNTEAFF.